This TCR beta chain was recorded in a study of T cell responses to AZD1222 COVID-19 vaccine. Study outcomes and limitations: The donor group comprised mostly white British people and more females; the analysis possibly underestimated clonal diversity.

TCRdb's copy holds only in-frame clones and misses some; the assay was immunoSEQ multiplex PCR. Altogether more than 150,000 clones are present, approximately 90% being singletons, with the ten largest covering 5% to 7%. This clone was counted once. What it binds is unknown. The receptor was derived from an adult in good health. This material consisted of peripheral blood, taken on day 0 of AZD1222 vaccination.

The CDR3 region has the DNA TGTGCCAGCAGTTTCTCGCACATGATTCGGACTAGCGGGGGGGAAGAGACCCAGTACTTC. It codes for CASSFSHMIRTSGGEETQYF. V and J are TRBV28 and TRBJ2-5; 15 bases match TRBD2. Germline CDR1 reads MDHEN; CDR2 reads SYDVKM. Germline trimming cut 3 bases from V and 3 bases from J; bases unmatched to any gene: 14. The CDR3 runs to 20 residues. Combining the CDR3 with reference TRBV28 and TRBJ2-5 gives the whole variable domain DVKVTQSSRYLVKRTGEKVFLECVQDMDHENMFWYRQDPGLGLRLIYFSYDVKMKEKGDIPEGYSVSREKKERFSLILESASTNQTSMYLCASSFSHMIRTSGGEETQYFGPGTRLLVL.